These 32 T cell receptor beta chains came from one sample sequenced in a study of blood T cell repertoires in COVID-19. TCRdb keeps only in-frame clones here, not all; method: immunoSEQ multiplex PCR. The sample shows 150,000 to 180,000 clones, 70% to 90% of them seen only once. Sequenced material: peripheral blood. These receptors were taken from a woman aged 60 to 75 with COVID-19, enrolled during active disease.

The rearrangement uses TRBV5-1 and TRBJ2-1; 9 nucleotides agree with TRBD1. This CDR3 is built from 15 residues. Trimming cost V 0 bases and J 5 bases; bases outside gene matches: 3. Germline V gene data show CDR1 as SGHRS and CDR2 as YFSETQ. The CDR3 DNA reads as TGCGCCAGCAGCTTGGTGGGACAGGGCAACAATGAGCAGTTCTTC. It translates to CASSLVGQGNNEQFF.

This clone turned up a few times. The V call is TRBV3-1 (or the pseudogene TRBV3-2), the J call TRBJ2-2; 7 bases align to TRBD1. The CDR3 is 14 amino acids. With 8 bases clipped from V and 4 bases from J, the junction kept 7 bases outside the gene matches. Germline V gene lookup returns CDR1 LGHDT and CDR2 YNNKEL (reference sequence). The CDR3 sequence: CASLVDRATGELFF. The CDR3 nucleotides are TGTGCCAGCCTAGTCGACAGGGCCACCGGGGAGCTGTTTTTT.

The chain carries TRBV2 and TRBJ2-7; D is unresolved. CDR3 length equals 11 residues. CDR1 is SNHLY, CDR2 FYNNEI, per germline. V lost 3 bases and J 3 bases, leaving 3 bases between the germline ends. The CDR3 coding sequence is TGTGCCAGCAGTGACAGCTACGAGCAGTACGTC. Protein: CASSDSYEQYV.

The chain uses TRBV27 and TRBJ1-2; TRBD1 is a possible D gene (5 bases). Germline values: CDR1 MNHEY, CDR2 SMNVEV (reference sequence). The CDR3 is made up of 17 amino acids. The V end was cut by 6 bases, the J end by 1 base, with 21 bases between. CDR3 in DNA: TGTGCCAGCAGCCCTCGGAGACAGAAGGGAATTAACTATGGCTACACCTTC. This translates into CASSPRRQKGINYGYTF.

The gene calls are TRBV18 and TRBJ1-5, with D perhaps TRBD1 (6 bases). The CDR3 covers 15 residues. Deletions cut 3 bases from V and 0 bases from J, with 9 bases between. Germline V gene data show CDR1 as KGHSH and CDR2 as LQKENI. CDR3 sequence (DNA): TGTGCCAGCTCACCGGGGACATCTAGCAATCAGCCCCAGCATTTT. This sequence encodes CASSPGTSSNQPQHF. Looking up the rest from reference TRBV18 and TRBJ1-5 gives the full variable domain: NAGVMQNPRHLVRRRGQEARLRCSPMKGHSHVYWYRQLPEEGLKFMVYLQKENIIDESGMPKERFSAEFPKEGPSILRIQQVVRGDSAAYFCASSPGTSSNQPQHFGDGTRLSIL.

The genes are TRBV7-2 and TRBJ2-5; perhaps TRBD1 as D (5 bases). Germline values: CDR1 SGHTA, CDR2 FQGNSA. The CDR3 consists of 16 residues. Deletions cut 2 bases from V and 7 bases from J, with 20 bases between. This CDR3 is CASSLRGHRSSGTQYF. The CDR3 DNA reads as TGTGCCAGCAGCTTAAGGGGCCATAGGTCCAGTGGGACCCAGTACTTC.

This clone showed up just a few times. The V gene is TRBV5-8, the J gene TRBJ1-5, with a tentative D call TRBD1 (6 bases). The CDR3 covers 15 residues. Germline V lookup: CDR1 SGHTS, CDR2 YDEGEE. V was cut by 3 bases and J by 4 bases, with 14 bases left in between. The CDR3 is CASSSDRKGNQPQHF. For the CDR3, the DNA is TGTGCCAGCAGCTCGGACAGAAAGGGAAATCAGCCCCAGCATTTT. Full variable domain (missing parts from reference TRBV5-8 and TRBJ1-5): EAGVTQSPTHLIKTRGQQATLRCSPISGHTSVYWYQQALGLGLQFLLWYDEGEERNRGNFPPRFSGRQFPNYSSELNVNALELEDSALYLCASSSDRKGNQPQHFGDGTRLSIL.

A remark on this clone: Other nucleotide sequences in the sample specify the same CDR3. V usage is TRBV19 and J usage is TRBJ1-1, with 7 bases lining up with TRBD1. The V segment lost 9 bases and the J segment 5 bases; nucleotides outside the gene matches: 3. Germline loops: CDR1 LNHDA, CDR2 SQIVND (reference sequence). The CDR3 spans 11 residues. This CDR3 is CASHRGTEAFF. CDR3 sequence (DNA): TGTGCCAGCCACAGGGGAACTGAAGCTTTCTTT.

This clone has only one observation. V and J are TRBV24-1 and TRBJ1-4; TRBD1 matches at 8 bases. CDR1 KGHDR and CDR2 SFDVKD come from the germline V gene. The CDR3 has 15 amino acids. V lost 4 bases and J lost 8; bases outside the gene matches: 8. CDR3 DNA: TGTGCCACCAGTGACAAAGACAGGGGAAAGGAAAAACTGTTTTTT. Its translation is CATSDKDRGKEKLFF.

The chain carries TRBV11-2 and TRBJ2-7; no reliable D call. The CDR3 contains 16 residues. Trimming pared 2 bases from V and 3 bases from J, leaving 17 bases between. Germline V gives CDR1 SGHAT, CDR2 FQNNGV. CDR3 amino acids: CASSLPMAGGLYEQYF. CDR3 nucleotide sequence: TGTGCCAGCAGCTTACCGATGGCAGGTGGGCTCTACGAGCAGTACTTC.

The chain couples TRBV19 to TRBJ1-1, with 7 bases lining up with TRBD1. The V and J ends lost 8 bases and 3 bases, in that order; junction bases with no gene match: 9. The CDR3 is 14 amino acids. Germline-derived CDR1 and CDR2 are LNHDA and SQIVND (reference sequence). In nucleotides, the CDR3 is TGTGCCAGTGACAATTTAGACAGGGACACTGAAGCTTTCTTT. Its protein product is CASDNLDRDTEAFF.

This clone has a single count. The chain links TRBV29-1 to TRBJ2-1; a possible D gene is TRBD1 (6 bases). Germline CDR1 is SQVTM and CDR2 is ANQGSEA. This CDR3 is built from 13 residues. With 4 bases removed from V and 8 bases from J, the gap between germline ends came to 15 bases. The CDR3: CSVVRDIIDEQFF. The CDR3 region has the DNA TGCAGCGTTGTCCGGGACATCATCGATGAGCAGTTCTTC.

The chain's CDR3 is CASREGGSNTIYF. DNA of the CDR3: TGTGCCAGCCGGGAAGGAGGCTCGAACACCATATATTTT. The genes are TRBV27 and TRBJ1-3; D call uncertain. V was trimmed by 8 bases and J by 7 bases, leaving 15 bases between them. This CDR3 contains 13 residues. In germline, CDR1 is MNHEY, CDR2 SMNVEV (reference sequence).

The chain uses TRBV6-5 and TRBJ2-5; 7 positions agree with TRBD2. Germline assignment: CDR1 MNHEY and CDR2 SVGAGI. This CDR3 has 15 amino acids. After removal of 2 bases from V and 4 bases from J, the junction contained 7 bases not matched to a gene. The CDR3 region is CASSYGGTTVETQYF. DNA of the CDR3: TGTGCCAGCAGTTACGGTGGGACTACAGTAGAGACCCAGTACTTC.

The rearrangement joins TRBV4-1 to TRBJ1-3, with TRBD1 matching over 9 bases. J lost 0 bases, V lost 1 base, and 7 bases had no gene match. Looked up from germline, CDR1 is MGHRA and CDR2 is YSYEKL. This CDR3 has 18 residues. The CDR3 here is CASSQAPDRGISGNTIYF. DNA for the CDR3: TGCGCCAGCAGCCAAGCCCCGGACAGGGGAATCTCTGGAAACACCATATATTTT.

The DNA of the CDR3 is TGTGCTAGTGGACCGACAGGGGGAACTAATGAAAAACTGTTTTTT. This translates into CASGPTGGTNEKLFF. The chain joins TRBV12-5 to TRBJ1-4; the match to TRBD1 covers 9 bases. The CDR3 extends over 15 amino acids. V was pared by 6 bases and J by 1 base, with 3 bases of the junction left unmatched. Germline-derived CDR1 and CDR2 are LGHNT and FRNRAP. The full variable domain, in which reference TRBV12-5 and TRBJ1-4 provide the parts outside the CDR3, is DARVTQTPRHKVTEMGQEVTMRCQPILGHNTVFWYRQTMMQGLELLAYFRNRAPLDDSGMPKDRFSAEMPDATLATLKIQPSEPRDSAVYFCASGPTGGTNEKLFFGSGTQLSVL.

This chain uses TRBV7-6 with TRBJ2-7, with TRBD1 matching 9 bases. The J segment lost 1 base and the V segment lost 6 bases, leaving 4 bases of the junction unmatched. From germline, CDR1 is SGHVS and CDR2 FNYEAQ. The CDR3 is 14 residues long. This chain's CDR3 is CASRQDRGSYEQYF. Written as DNA, the CDR3 is TGTGCCAGCAGACAGGACAGGGGATCCTACGAGCAGTACTTC.

This rearrangement joins TRBV7-3 to TRBJ2-5; 15 bases fit TRBD2. The CDR3 length is 16 residues. Trimming took 5 bases from V and 7 from J; bases not matched to a gene: 8. The germline V gene encodes CDR1 SGHTA and CDR2 FQGTGA. CDR3 residues: CASSPMPGLAGGTQYF. The CDR3 nucleotides read TGTGCCAGCAGCCCCATGCCGGGACTAGCGGGAGGGACCCAGTACTTC.

The V call is TRBV7-9, the J call TRBJ1-6; TRBD1 might be the D (5 bases). V gave up 5 bases and J gave up 13 bases, with 12 bases separating them. Germline lookup yields CDR1 SEHNR and CDR2 FQNEAQ (reference sequence). This CDR3 has 12 amino acids. The CDR3 region is CASSVSGLPLHF. In DNA form, the CDR3 reads TGTGCCAGCAGCGTCTCAGGGTTGCCCCTCCACTTT.

V gene TRBV2 combines with J gene TRBJ1-5; D possibly corresponds to TRBD1 (5 bases). From germline, CDR1 is SNHLY and CDR2 FYNNEI. Trimming shortened V by 2 bases and J by 3 bases, and 14 bases separated the two germline ends. The CDR3 has 16 residues. The CDR3 nucleotides are TGTGCCAGCAGTGAATTTGGGCAGGGTATCAATCAGCCCCAGCATTTT. It specifies CASSEFGQGINQPQHF.

The V call is TRBV12-5, the J call TRBJ1-5; possibly TRBD1 for D (6 bases). CDR1 and CDR2 (germline): LGHNT, FRNRAP. CDR3 length equals 16 residues. The V end was cut by 1 base, the J end by 1 base, with 11 bases between. The CDR3 nucleotides are TGTGCTAGTGGTTTGGATACAGGGCTCAGCAATCAGCCCCAGCATTTT. This encodes CASGLDTGLSNQPQHF. Full variable domain (missing parts from reference TRBV12-5 and TRBJ1-5): DARVTQTPRHKVTEMGQEVTMRCQPILGHNTVFWYRQTMMQGLELLAYFRNRAPLDDSGMPKDRFSAEMPDATLATLKIQPSEPRDSAVYFCASGLDTGLSNQPQHFGDGTRLSIL.

This clone came up a few times. The chain employs TRBV5-4 and TRBJ1-1, with D tentatively TRBD1 (6 bases). The CDR3 totals 14 residues. V lost 3 bases and J lost 6, with 15 bases in between. Germline assignment: CDR1 SGHNT and CDR2 YYREEE (reference sequence). The CDR3 loop is CASSSIYRDAEAFF. The CDR3 DNA reads as TGTGCCAGCAGCTCGATTTACAGGGACGCTGAAGCTTTCTTT.

The chain joins TRBV6-1 to TRBJ1-2; D call uncertain. CDR1 is MNHNS and CDR2 is SASEGT in the germline V gene. Trimming removed 0 bases from V and 1 base from J, with 6 bases in between. The CDR3 sequence is 14 residues long. CDR3 residues: CASSEAQVNYGYTF. CDR3 nucleotides: TGTGCCAGCAGTGAAGCGCAGGTTAACTATGGCTACACCTTC.

The J gene is TRBJ2-7, the V gene TRBV27; TRBD2 agrees at 11 bases. The CDR3 is 15 amino acids. V was clipped by 4 bases and J by 1 base; unmatched bases: 3. CDR1 and CDR2 from the germline V gene are MNHEY and SMNVEV (reference sequence). The CDR3 DNA follows: TGTGCCAGCAGTTATTTAGCGGGAGGGTCCTACGAGCAGTACTTC. Residues: CASSYLAGGSYEQYF.

This clone has just one count. One junction end does not reproduce the germline sequence, and a read error may be involved. V gene TRBV4-2 combines with J gene TRBJ1-2; TRBD1 matches 7 bases. This CDR3 has 12 residues. Germline CDR1 reads LGHNA; CDR2 reads YNFKEQ. CDR3 coding DNA: TGTGCCAGCAGCCAAGAAGGGAAGGGGGCCCACTTC. Amino acid sequence: CASSQEGKGAHF.

The chain uses TRBV5-1 and TRBJ1-1; 7 bases fit TRBD1. Germline trimming cut 2 bases from V and 3 bases from J; bases unmatched to any gene: 10. The CDR3 is 16 residues long. Germline assignment: CDR1 SGHRS and CDR2 YFSETQ. In DNA form, the CDR3 reads TGCGCCAGCAGCTTAGGCCTGGGACAGCTGTACACTGAAGCTTTCTTT. It is translated as CASSLGLGQLYTEAFF.

This clone was seen only once. This sequence joins TRBV14 and TRBJ1-2; D not certain. The CDR3 has 15 residues. Deletions cut 1 base from V and 3 bases from J, with 12 bases between. Germline CDR1 and CDR2: SGHDN and FVKESK. This CDR3 is CASSQADTDYYGYTF. The CDR3 DNA follows: TGTGCCAGCAGCCAAGCCGACACGGACTACTATGGCTACACCTTC.

J is TRBJ1-2 and V is TRBV7-9; D might be TRBD1 (6 bases). CDR3 size: 12 residues. The V end lost 5 bases, the J end lost 4 bases, and 8 bases lay between the germline ends. CDR1 SEHNR and CDR2 FQNEAQ come from the germline V gene (reference sequence). As DNA, the CDR3 is TGTGCCAGCAGCGGGGACATCTATGGCTACACCTTC. Residues: CASSGDIYGYTF. Together with reference TRBV7-9 and TRBJ1-2, the CDR3 gives the full variable domain: DTGVSQNPRHKITKRGQNVTFRCDPISEHNRLYWYRQTLGQGPEFLTYFQNEAQLEKSRLLSDRFSAERPKGSFSTLEIQRTEQGDSAMYLCASSGDIYGYTFGSGTRLTVV.

The chain links TRBV7-9 to TRBJ2-3; maybe TRBD1 (5 bases). From germline, CDR1 is SEHNR and CDR2 FQNEAQ (reference sequence). Trimming took 5 bases from V and 0 from J, leaving 9 bases between them. The CDR3 is 14 residues long. The CDR3 nucleotides are TGTGCCAGCAGCCAACGACAGAGCACAGATACGCAGTATTTT. Its translation: CASSQRQSTDTQYF.

The genes are TRBV4-2 and TRBJ2-5; 12 bases are a match to TRBD2. Germline V gene lookup returns CDR1 LGHNA and CDR2 YNFKEQ. CDR3 length: 16 residues. With V trimmed by 4 bases and J by 9 bases, 12 bases remained unmatched. The CDR3 sequence: CASSPVGLAGDGAQYF. The CDR3 DNA follows: TGTGCCAGCAGCCCAGTGGGACTAGCGGGTGACGGGGCCCAGTACTTC.

This rearrangement joins TRBV10-3 to TRBJ1-1; D not certain. Germline assignment: CDR1 ENHRY and CDR2 SYGVKD. The CDR3 contains 15 residues. V was cut by 2 bases and J by 6 bases, with 16 bases left in between. The CDR3 sequence is CAISEQSGGMAEAFF. DNA of the CDR3: TGTGCCATCAGTGAGCAATCGGGAGGGATGGCTGAAGCTTTCTTT.

This clone turned up a few times. This chain connects TRBV19 to TRBJ1-5; no reliable D call. The CDR3 runs to 15 residues. The germline V gene encodes CDR1 LNHDA and CDR2 SQIVND (reference sequence). Trimming pared 3 bases from V and 5 bases from J, leaving 14 bases between. The CDR3 spells CASSMGPQSDQPQHF. CDR3 DNA sequence: TGTGCCAGTAGTATGGGCCCTCAGTCCGATCAGCCCCAGCATTTT.